This T cell receptor beta chain was identified during a study of T cell repertoires in cytomegalovirus infection. Background on the study: CMV epitopes, recently identified HLA-C-restricted and well-studied HLA-B-restricted, were used. Both CMV infection and a matching HLA type were indicated by public TCR beta signatures.

The CDR3 extends over 16 amino acids. Germline V lookup: CDR1 MGHRA, CDR2 YSYEKL. General study points: Cumulative public TCR beta family frequency identified carriers of CMV plus the relevant HLA. The study found HLA-C-restricted CMV-specific TCR beta clonotypes dominating the ex vivo response.

MiXCR was run by TCRdb on the reads, yielding one entry per CDR3 protein. This table has around 78,000 distinct CDR3 sequences, around 25% appearing once. Worth noting for this clonotype: Its antigen is as yet unknown. Germline is not matched at one junction end, which may reflect a read error.

This TCR was recovered from a human donor in good health (CMV status not recorded). Some clones in this sample may be carry-over from other donors' samples. The material was CD8+ T cells from cultured PBMCs, obtained from culture after CMV antigen stimulation. The chain has TRBV4-1 and TRBJ1-5; tentative D call: TRBD1 (5 bases). CDR3 region: CASSQDSPGRNQPQHF. The DNA of the CDR3 is TGTGCCAGCAGCCAAGATTCGCCAGGGCGCAATCAGCCCCAGCATTTT.